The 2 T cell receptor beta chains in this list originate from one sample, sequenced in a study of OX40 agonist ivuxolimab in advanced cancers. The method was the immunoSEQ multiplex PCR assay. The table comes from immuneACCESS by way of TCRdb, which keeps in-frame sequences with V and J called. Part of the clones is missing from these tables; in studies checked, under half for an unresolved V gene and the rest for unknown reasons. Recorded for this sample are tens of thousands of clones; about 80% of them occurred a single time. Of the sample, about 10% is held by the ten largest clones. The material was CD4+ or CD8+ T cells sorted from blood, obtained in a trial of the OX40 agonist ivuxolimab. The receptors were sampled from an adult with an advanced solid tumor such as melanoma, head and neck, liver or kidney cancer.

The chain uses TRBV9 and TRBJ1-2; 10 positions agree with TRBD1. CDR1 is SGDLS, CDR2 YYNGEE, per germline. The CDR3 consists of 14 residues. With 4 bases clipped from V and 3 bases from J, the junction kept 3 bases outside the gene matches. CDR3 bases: TGTGCCAGCAGCCTGGGGACAGGGGACTATGGCTACACCTTC. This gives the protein CASSLGTGDYGYTF.

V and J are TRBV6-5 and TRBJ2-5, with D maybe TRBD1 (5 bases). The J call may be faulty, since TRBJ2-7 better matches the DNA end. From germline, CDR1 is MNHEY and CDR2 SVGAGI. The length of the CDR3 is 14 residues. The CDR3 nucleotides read TGTGCCAGCAGTTACTCGGGGCCTACCTACGAGCAGTACTTC. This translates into CASSYSGPTYEQYF.